The entry below describes one TCR beta chain. Its antigen is as yet unknown. The CDR3 sequence is 13 residues long. With 2 bases removed from V and 2 bases from J, the gap between germline ends came to 6 bases. Germline values: CDR1 MNHNS, CDR2 SASEGT. The sample is drawn from a study of cytomegalovirus exposure and HLA in healthy donors. Findings and caveats of the study: TCR beta chains numbering under 200 were designated cytomegalovirus-associated.

The assay was immunoSEQ multiplex PCR, and TCRdb's table has in-frame clones only and misses some. This sample has 280,000 or so clones, with 85% to 90% found just once. The sequencing input was PBMCs. The sequence was obtained from a young woman in good health and CMV-seronegative. The genes are TRBV6-1 and TRBJ1-2; D is unresolved. CDR3 loop: CASSEYTNYGYTF. The DNA of the CDR3 is TGTGCCAGCAGTGAATACACGAACTATGGCTACACCTTC.